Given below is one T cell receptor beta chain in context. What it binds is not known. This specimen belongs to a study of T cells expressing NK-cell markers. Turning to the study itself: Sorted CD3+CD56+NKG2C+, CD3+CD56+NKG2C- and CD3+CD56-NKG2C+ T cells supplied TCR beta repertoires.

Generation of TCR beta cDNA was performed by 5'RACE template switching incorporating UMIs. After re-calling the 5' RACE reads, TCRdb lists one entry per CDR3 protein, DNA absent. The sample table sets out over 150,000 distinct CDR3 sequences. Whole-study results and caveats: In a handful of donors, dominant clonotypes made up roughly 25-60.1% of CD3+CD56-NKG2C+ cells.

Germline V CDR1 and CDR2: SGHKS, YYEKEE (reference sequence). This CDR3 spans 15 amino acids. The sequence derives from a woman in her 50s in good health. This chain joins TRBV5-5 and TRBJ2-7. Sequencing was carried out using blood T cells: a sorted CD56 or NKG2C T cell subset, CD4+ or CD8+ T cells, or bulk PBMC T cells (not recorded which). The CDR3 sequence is CASSLGSESSYEQYF. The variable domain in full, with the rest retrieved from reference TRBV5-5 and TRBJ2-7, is DAGVTQSPTHLIKTRGQQVTLRCSPISGHKSVSWYQQVLGQGPQFIFQYYEKEERGRGNFPDRFSARQFPNYSSELNVNALLLGDSALYLCASSLGSESSYEQYFGPGTRLTVT.